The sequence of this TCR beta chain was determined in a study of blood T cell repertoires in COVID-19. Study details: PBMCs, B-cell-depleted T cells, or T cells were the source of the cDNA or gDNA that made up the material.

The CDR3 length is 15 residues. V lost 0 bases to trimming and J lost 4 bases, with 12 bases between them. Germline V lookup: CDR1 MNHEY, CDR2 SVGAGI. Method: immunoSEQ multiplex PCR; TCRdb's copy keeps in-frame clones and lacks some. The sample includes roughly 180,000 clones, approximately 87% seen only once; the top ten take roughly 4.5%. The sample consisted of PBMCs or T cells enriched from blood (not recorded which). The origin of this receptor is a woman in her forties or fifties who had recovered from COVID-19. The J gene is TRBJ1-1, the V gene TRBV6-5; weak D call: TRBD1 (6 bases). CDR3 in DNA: TGTGCCAGCAGTTACTCGGGGAACAGGGTCACTGAAGCTTTCTTT. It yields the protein CASSYSGNRVTEAFF.